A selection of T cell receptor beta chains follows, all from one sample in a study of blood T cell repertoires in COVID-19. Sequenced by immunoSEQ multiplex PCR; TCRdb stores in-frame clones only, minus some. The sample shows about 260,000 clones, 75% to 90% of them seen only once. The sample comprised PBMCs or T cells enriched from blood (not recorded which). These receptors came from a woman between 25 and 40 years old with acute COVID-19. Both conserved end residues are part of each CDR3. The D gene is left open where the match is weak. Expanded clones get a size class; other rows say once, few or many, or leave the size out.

cdr3_nt: TGTGCCAGCAGCTTACTCGCGGGGGCCCCCCACGAGCAGTACTTC; cdr3_aa: CASSLLAGAPHEQYF; j_call: TRBJ2-7; clone_size: -; v_call: TRBV7-6; d_call: -
cdr3_nt: TGTGCCAGCACCAACCCGACAGGGAACTATGGCTACACCTTC; cdr3_aa: CASTNPTGNYGYTF; j_call: TRBJ1-2; clone_size: -; v_call: TRBV6-1; d_call: TRBD1
cdr3_nt: TGCGCCAGCAGCCAAGATTCTAGTCGGGAGGGATATGAGCAGTTCTTC; cdr3_aa: CASSQDSSREGYEQFF; j_call: TRBJ2-1; clone_size: -; v_call: TRBV4-3; d_call: TRBD2
cdr3_nt: TGTGCCAGTAGTCCAGGGACAGGGAGGAGCAATCAGCCCCAGCATTTT; cdr3_aa: CASSPGTGRSNQPQHF; j_call: TRBJ1-5; clone_size: -; v_call: TRBV19; d_call: TRBD1
cdr3_nt: TGTGCCAGCAGTTTTACGAACAGGGGGCTCGATGGCTACACCTTC; cdr3_aa: CASSFTNRGLDGYTF; j_call: TRBJ1-2; clone_size: -; v_call: TRBV28; d_call: TRBD1
cdr3_nt: TGTGCCAGCAGCCCACGGACAGGGGGCACTGGGGCCAACGTCCTGACTTTC; cdr3_aa: CASSPRTGGTGANVLTF; j_call: TRBJ2-6; clone_size: few; v_call: TRBV3-1/TRBV3-2; d_call: TRBD1
cdr3_nt: TGTGCCAGTAGTACCACAGGGGCCGCTAACTATGGCTACACCTTC; cdr3_aa: CASSTTGAANYGYTF; j_call: TRBJ1-2; clone_size: -; v_call: TRBV19; d_call: TRBD1
cdr3_nt: TGTGCCAGCAGTCCTTCCGGGCTAGCGGGGGCCGGGGAGCTGTTTTTT; cdr3_aa: CASSPSGLAGAGELFF; j_call: TRBJ2-2; clone_size: -; v_call: TRBV11-2; d_call: TRBD2
cdr3_nt: TGTGCCAGCAGACTGGACACCTTGGGCACTGAAGCTTTCTTT; cdr3_aa: CASRLDTLGTEAFF; j_call: TRBJ1-1; clone_size: -; v_call: TRBV27; d_call: -
cdr3_nt: TGTGCCAGCAGGACTAGCGGGATTAACACCGGGGAGCTGTTTTTT; cdr3_aa: CASRTSGINTGELFF; j_call: TRBJ2-2; clone_size: -; v_call: TRBV3-1/TRBV3-2; d_call: TRBD2
cdr3_nt: TGTGCCAGCAGCCCTGGGACAGGGGGAGAAGCTTTCTTT; cdr3_aa: CASSPGTGGEAFF; j_call: TRBJ1-1; clone_size: -; v_call: TRBV9; d_call: TRBD1
cdr3_nt: TGTGCCAGCAGCGTAGATTCGGGACACTTAGCTGGAAACACCATATATTTT; cdr3_aa: CASSVDSGHLAGNTIYF; j_call: TRBJ1-3; clone_size: -; v_call: TRBV9; d_call: -
cdr3_nt: TGTGCCAGCAGCACTACCGGACAGACATACGAGCAGTACTTC; cdr3_aa: CASSTTGQTYEQYF; j_call: TRBJ2-7; clone_size: -; v_call: TRBV9; d_call: -
cdr3_nt: TGTGCCTCTACTGAGGGGGGGCTCTATGGCTACACCTTC; cdr3_aa: CASTEGGLYGYTF; j_call: TRBJ1-2; clone_size: -; v_call: TRBV30; d_call: -
cdr3_nt: TGCGCCAGCAGCCTAGCGGGAGGGCTCAGAGAGCAGTTCTTC; cdr3_aa: CASSLAGGLREQFF; j_call: TRBJ2-1; clone_size: -; v_call: TRBV4-1; d_call: TRBD2
cdr3_nt: TGTGCCAGCAGCTTAGATCAGGGGGCTGTAGAGACCCAGTACTTC; cdr3_aa: CASSLDQGAVETQYF; j_call: TRBJ2-5; clone_size: -; v_call: TRBV7-9; d_call: TRBD1
cdr3_nt: TGTGCCAGCAGGAGCGGCCAAACCCACTACAATGAGCAGTTCTTC; cdr3_aa: CASRSGQTHYNEQFF; j_call: TRBJ2-1; clone_size: -; v_call: TRBV6-5; d_call: -
cdr3_nt: TGTGCCAGCAGTGGGACTAGTAGTAGGTCCTACAATGAGCAGTTCTTC; cdr3_aa: CASSGTSSRSYNEQFF; j_call: TRBJ2-1; clone_size: -; v_call: TRBV7-9; d_call: TRBD2
cdr3_nt: TGCGCCAGCAGCCCGGTCCCGGGACTAGCGGAGCACACAGATACGCAGTATTTT; cdr3_aa: CASSPVPGLAEHTDTQYF; j_call: TRBJ2-3; clone_size: -; v_call: TRBV5-1; d_call: TRBD2
cdr3_nt: TGTGCCAGCCGCGGGGACTCCTACGAGCAGTACTTC; cdr3_aa: CASRGDSYEQYF; j_call: TRBJ2-7; clone_size: -; v_call: TRBV19; d_call: -
cdr3_nt: TGTGCCAGCAGCCCACGCTCCTCTAGTAATGAAAAACTGTTTTTT; cdr3_aa: CASSPRSSSNEKLFF; j_call: TRBJ1-4; clone_size: -; v_call: TRBV7-6; d_call: -
cdr3_nt: TGTGCCAGCAGCCCATACTGGGCAGACCAAGTTGAAGCTTTCTTT; cdr3_aa: CASSPYWADQVEAFF; j_call: TRBJ1-1; clone_size: once; v_call: TRBV11-2; d_call: -
cdr3_nt: TGCAGCGTGACAGGGGCCTACGAGCAGTACTTC; cdr3_aa: CSVTGAYEQYF; j_call: TRBJ2-7; clone_size: -; v_call: TRBV29-1; d_call: TRBD1
cdr3_nt: TGTGCCAGCAGCTTAGGGCAGGGGGAAAGGAATGAGCAGTTCTTC; cdr3_aa: CASSLGQGERNEQFF; j_call: TRBJ2-1; clone_size: -; v_call: TRBV7-9; d_call: TRBD1
cdr3_nt: TGTGCCAGCAGCCCACGGTGGAGGGTTTGGAATGAGCAGTTCTTC; cdr3_aa: CASSPRWRVWNEQFF; j_call: TRBJ2-1; clone_size: -; v_call: TRBV7-9; d_call: -
cdr3_nt: TGTGCCAGCAGTTATAGTCAGGGAAACCACGAGCAGTACTTC; cdr3_aa: CASSYSQGNHEQYF; j_call: TRBJ2-7; clone_size: -; v_call: TRBV6-2/TRBV6-3; d_call: -
cdr3_nt: TGTGCCACCAGTGATTCCCTAGCGGGAGGATCCTACAATGAGCAGTTCTTC; cdr3_aa: CATSDSLAGGSYNEQFF; j_call: TRBJ2-1; clone_size: -; v_call: TRBV24-1; d_call: TRBD2
cdr3_nt: TGTGCCAGCAGCTACTCGGGACAGGCATACAATGAGCAGTTCTTC; cdr3_aa: CASSYSGQAYNEQFF; j_call: TRBJ2-1; clone_size: -; v_call: TRBV6-6; d_call: TRBD1
cdr3_nt: TGTGCCAGCAGTGTAGGGGACAGAGACTACGAGCAGTACTTC; cdr3_aa: CASSVGDRDYEQYF; j_call: TRBJ2-7; clone_size: once; v_call: TRBV2; d_call: TRBD1
cdr3_nt: TGTGCCAGCCGGAAACAGGGGGTGGGTGGCTACACCTTC; cdr3_aa: CASRKQGVGGYTF; j_call: TRBJ1-2; clone_size: -; v_call: TRBV12-3/TRBV12-4; d_call: TRBD1
cdr3_nt: TGTGCCAGCAGCATGGGACAGGGAGGATCACCCCTCCACTTT; cdr3_aa: CASSMGQGGSPLHF; j_call: TRBJ1-6; clone_size: -; v_call: TRBV7-9; d_call: TRBD1
cdr3_nt: TGTGCCAGCAGCCGGCCTCGACTTACTAACAATGAGCAGTTCTTC; cdr3_aa: CASSRPRLTNNEQFF; j_call: TRBJ2-1; clone_size: -; v_call: TRBV5-6; d_call: -
cdr3_nt: TGTGCCAGTAGCACCTTACCCATGACAGGGAGGAGCAATCAGCCCCAGCATTTT; cdr3_aa: CASSTLPMTGRSNQPQHF; j_call: TRBJ1-5; clone_size: -; v_call: TRBV19; d_call: TRBD1
cdr3_nt: TGTGCCTGGAGTGTGCTAGCTCGCACAGATACGCAGTATTTT; cdr3_aa: CAWSVLARTDTQYF; j_call: TRBJ2-3; clone_size: -; v_call: TRBV30; d_call: -
cdr3_nt: TGTGCCAGTAGTATGGTTGCGGGGGCGGACTATGGCTACACCTTC; cdr3_aa: CASSMVAGADYGYTF; j_call: TRBJ1-2; clone_size: -; v_call: TRBV19; d_call: -
cdr3_nt: TGTGCCAGCAGTTTGGTGGGGGGTTACGGGACAGGGTCAGATACGCAGTATTTT; cdr3_aa: CASSLVGGYGTGSDTQYF; j_call: TRBJ2-3; clone_size: -; v_call: TRBV27; d_call: TRBD1
cdr3_nt: TGTGCCAGCAGCCAAGATGGGCGGGGTTGGGGATCCTACAATGAGCAGTTCTTC; cdr3_aa: CASSQDGRGWGSYNEQFF; j_call: TRBJ2-1; clone_size: -; v_call: TRBV14; d_call: -
cdr3_nt: TGTGCCAGCAGCCAAGTAAGAAATAACACTAGCGAACACAATGAGCAGTTCTTC; cdr3_aa: CASSQVRNNTSEHNEQFF; j_call: TRBJ2-1; clone_size: -; v_call: TRBV3-1/TRBV3-2; d_call: TRBD2
cdr3_nt: TGTGCCAGCGGGACAGGGGGGCCCGGGGAGCTGTTTTTT; cdr3_aa: CASGTGGPGELFF; j_call: TRBJ2-2; clone_size: -; v_call: TRBV27; d_call: TRBD1
cdr3_nt: TGTGCCAGTAGTGGACAGGGGGGGGACTACGAGCAGTACTTC; cdr3_aa: CASSGQGGDYEQYF; j_call: TRBJ2-7; clone_size: -; v_call: TRBV19; d_call: TRBD1
cdr3_nt: TGTGCCAGCAGTGAAAATTCGTGGCTAGCGGGAGACCGGAATGAGCAGTTCTTC; cdr3_aa: CASSENSWLAGDRNEQFF; j_call: TRBJ2-1; clone_size: few; v_call: TRBV6-1; d_call: TRBD2
cdr3_nt: TGTGCCAGCAGCTGGGAGGGGTACGAGCAGTACTTC; cdr3_aa: CASSWEGYEQYF; j_call: TRBJ2-7; clone_size: -; v_call: TRBV5-6; d_call: TRBD2
cdr3_nt: TGTGCCAGCAGCTCCGGACAGGCCGCCAGATATGGCTACACCTTC; cdr3_aa: CASSSGQAARYGYTF; j_call: TRBJ1-2; clone_size: -; v_call: TRBV7-3; d_call: TRBD1
cdr3_nt: TGTGCCAGCAGCGTAGCTACTAAACCTGAGGGAGAGACCCAGTACTTC; cdr3_aa: CASSVATKPEGETQYF; j_call: TRBJ2-5; clone_size: -; v_call: TRBV9; d_call: -
cdr3_nt: TGTGCCAGCAGCATTAACTCGGGGGTGAACACTGAAGCTTTCTTT; cdr3_aa: CASSINSGVNTEAFF; j_call: TRBJ1-1; clone_size: -; v_call: TRBV7-6; d_call: -
cdr3_nt: TGTGCCAGCTCAGACCGGGACAGGGGCTCTGGGGCCAACGTCCTGACTTTC; cdr3_aa: CASSDRDRGSGANVLTF; j_call: TRBJ2-6; clone_size: once; v_call: TRBV18; d_call: TRBD1
cdr3_nt: TGTGCCAGCAGCTTAATGGCGCAGGTCCCCTCCGAGCAGTACTTC; cdr3_aa: CASSLMAQVPSEQYF; j_call: TRBJ2-7; clone_size: many; v_call: TRBV7-2; d_call: -